The 23 T cell receptor beta chains given below trace back to one sample, sequenced in a study of identical twins. TCRdb reprocessed the 5' RACE reads via MiXCR and lists one record per CDR3 protein. The sample holds about 890,000 distinct CDR3 sequences; about 12% are singletons and the top ten take roughly 1.6%. The same data also contributed to another study, on yellow fever vaccine responses in identical twins.

Sequenced: PBMCs. Receptors originate from a woman aged 18-30 years in good health.

DNA for the CDR3: TGTGCCACCAGCAGAGATCAATTAGCCCGGGAAGCTTTCTTT. Translated: CATSRDQLAREAFF. The chain carries TRBV15 and TRBJ1-1; no clear D gene. Deletions cut 0 bases from V and 8 bases from J, with 13 bases between. The CDR3 spans 14 residues. The V gene's germline CDR1 is LNHNV and CDR2 YYDKDF (reference sequence).

The table lists this clonotype with many counts. The J gene is TRBJ2-2, the V gene TRBV6-5; D is unresolved. Germline V CDR1 and CDR2: MNHEY, SVGAGI. The ends were cut back, 7 bases at V and 5 bases at J, with 8 bases in the middle. This CDR3 contains 12 residues. The CDR3 coding sequence is TGTGCCAGCACCACCACAACCGGGGAGCTGTTTTTT. This translates into CASTTTTGELFF.

The sample holds many counts of this clonotype. The chain employs TRBV6-1 and TRBJ2-1; 12 positions match TRBD2. Germline CDR1 is MNHNS and CDR2 is SASEGT. The V gene end was trimmed by 9 bases and the J gene end by 2 bases; junction bases not matched to a gene: 8. The CDR3 covers 16 residues. In nucleotides, the CDR3 is TGTGCCAGTCAGCGGACTAGCGGGAACCCCTACAATGAGCAGTTCTTC. Translating gives CASQRTSGNPYNEQFF.

The chain uses TRBV7-8 and TRBJ2-1; TRBD1 matches at 7 bases. V lost 5 bases and J lost 2; bases outside the gene matches: 6. CDR1 and CDR2 (germline): SGHVS, FQNEAQ. The length of the CDR3 is 15 residues. The CDR3 coding sequence is TGTGCCAGCAGCCCAAACAGGGGTACCTACAATGAGCAGTTCTTC. Protein sequence: CASSPNRGTYNEQFF.

This clonotype was seen many times. The V call is TRBV27, the J call TRBJ2-7; a weak D match, TRBD2 (5 bases). Trimming shortened V by 5 bases and J by 2 bases, and 22 bases separated the two germline ends. Germline V CDR1 and CDR2: MNHEY, SMNVEV (reference sequence). This CDR3 has 17 amino acids. CDR3 protein: CASSNRWLAGQTYEQYF. The CDR3 region has the DNA TGTGCCAGCAGTAACCGATGGTTGGCGGGTCAAACCTACGAGCAGTACTTC.

This clonotype has a count of ten or more. J is TRBJ2-5 and V is TRBV28, with D possibly matching TRBD2 (6 bases). Germline CDR1 is MDHEN and CDR2 is SYDVKM. V was shortened by 6 bases and J by 4 bases, with 18 bases between the two germline ends. The CDR3 consists of 15 residues. CDR3 in amino acids: CASREGTARRETQYF. The CDR3 coding sequence is TGTGCCAGCAGGGAGGGTACCGCGCGGCGAGAGACCCAGTACTTC.

This chain links TRBV10-3 with TRBJ2-2; 7 bases are a match to TRBD1. The CDR3 extends over 15 amino acids. Trimming took 2 bases from V and 5 from J; bases not matched to a gene: 5. Looked up from germline, CDR1 is ENHRY and CDR2 is SYGVKD. DNA for the CDR3: TGTGCCATCAGTGAGAAGGGGGCGGAGACCGGGGAGCTGTTTTTT. Amino acids: CAISEKGAETGELFF.

In this sample, this clonotype turned up many times. This rearrangement joins TRBV12-3 or TRBV12-4 to TRBJ2-4; TRBD1 or TRBD2 may be the D gene (5 bases each). The ends were cut back, 2 bases at V and 8 bases at J, with 13 bases in the middle. This CDR3 contains 14 residues. As DNA, the CDR3 is TGTGCCAGCAGTTTAAAGGGCAGAGGGGACATTCAGTACTTC. This translates into CASSLKGRGDIQYF.

This clonotype was seen a handful of times. The genes are TRBV27 and TRBJ2-1; 10 bases align to TRBD2. The CDR3 runs 19 residues. The trim removed 2 bases at V and 3 bases at J, leaving 13 bases unmatched. From germline, CDR1 is MNHEY and CDR2 SMNVEV (reference sequence). The CDR3 sequence: CASSLSPAVAGGGYNEQFF. CDR3 nucleotide sequence: TGTGCCAGCAGTTTAAGCCCCGCTGTAGCGGGGGGAGGCTACAATGAGCAGTTCTTC.

This clonotype has more than one count but fewer than ten. The chain carries TRBV7-9 and TRBJ2-7, with D perhaps TRBD2 (6 bases). Trimming took 6 bases from V and 2 from J, leaving 8 bases between them. This CDR3 comprises 12 residues. The germline V gene has CDR1 SEHNR and CDR2 FQNEAQ (reference sequence). CDR3 residues: CASSWGAYEQYV. The CDR3 DNA sequence: TGTGCCAGCAGTTGGGGGGCCTACGAGCAGTACGTC.

This clonotype was seen a handful of times. This chain connects TRBV20-1 to TRBJ1-2; maybe TRBD1 (6 bases). Trimming took off 0 bases at V and 6 bases at J, with 17 bases between the two ends. Germline CDR1 and CDR2: DFQATT and SNEGSKA (reference sequence). The CDR3 consists of 15 residues. CDR3 amino acids: CSARDLVTGSDGYTF. The CDR3 DNA is TGCAGTGCTAGAGATTTGGTTACAGGGTCAGATGGCTACACCTTC.

The gene calls are TRBV5-1 and TRBJ1-2; perhaps TRBD1 as D (5 bases). CDR1 is SGHRS and CDR2 is YFSETQ in the germline V gene. This CDR3 has 14 amino acids. The V end was cut by 4 bases, the J end by 7 bases, with 17 bases between. DNA of the CDR3: TGCGCCAGCAGCCAGGAGGGGTCCGCTAGTGGCTACACCTTC. Its protein product is CASSQEGSASGYTF. Together with reference TRBV5-1 and TRBJ1-2, the CDR3 gives the full variable domain: KAGVTQTPRYLIKTRGQQVTLSCSPISGHRSVSWYQQTPGQGLQFLFEYFSETQRNKGNFPGRFSGRQFSNSRSEMNVSTLELGDSALYLCASSQEGSASGYTFGSGTRLTVV.

The chain carries TRBV27 and TRBJ2-5; TRBD1 agrees at 8 bases. This CDR3 spans 15 amino acids. V dropped 7 bases and J dropped 2; count of bases not matched to a gene: 9. Germline CDR1 is MNHEY and CDR2 is SMNVEV (reference sequence). The CDR3, as DNA: TGTGCCAGCACCAGGGACAGGTCGGGGCAAGAGACCCAGTACTTC. Its translation is CASTRDRSGQETQYF.

The V call is TRBV9, the J call TRBJ2-1; TRBD2 matches at 12 bases. After removal of 3 bases from V and 8 bases from J, the junction contained 9 bases not matched to a gene. The germline V gene has CDR1 SGDLS and CDR2 YYNGEE. This CDR3 is built from 16 residues. CDR3 loop: CASSEKTSGGYDEQFF. The CDR3 DNA follows: TGTGCCAGCAGCGAAAAGACTAGCGGGGGTTATGATGAGCAGTTCTTC.

V is TRBV2 and J is TRBJ1-1; D ambiguous. The CDR3 spans 13 residues. Germline V CDR1 and CDR2: SNHLY, FYNNEI. V lost 7 bases and J 0 bases, leaving 9 bases between the germline ends. CDR3 DNA sequence: TGTGCCAGCATAGGACTGTTGAACACTGAAGCTTTCTTT. It codes for CASIGLLNTEAFF.

This chain links TRBV7-9 with TRBJ2-1; 7 bases are a match to TRBD1. The CDR3 runs 15 residues. Germline CDR1 SEHNR, CDR2 FQNEAQ (reference sequence). V was pared by 5 bases and J by 7 bases, with 11 bases of the junction left unmatched. The DNA of the CDR3 is TGTGCCAGCAGCACCCACGGACAGGCTAAAAATGAGCAGTTCTTC. As protein: CASSTHGQAKNEQFF.

This rearrangement joins TRBV29-1 to TRBJ2-1; no definite D call. The CDR3 loop spans 12 amino acids. V was clipped by 3 bases and J by 3 bases, with 6 bases between them. Germline-derived CDR1 and CDR2 are SQVTM and ANQGSEA. CDR3 amino acids: CSVEPSYNEQFF. For the CDR3, the DNA is TGCAGCGTTGAGCCTAGCTACAATGAGCAGTTCTTC.

This clonotype appeared a few times. This chain links TRBV5-5 with TRBJ2-1; 12 nucleotides match TRBD2. This CDR3 region has 16 residues. V was pared by 0 bases and J by 5 bases, with 3 bases of the junction left unmatched. Germline values: CDR1 SGHKS, CDR2 YYEKEE (reference sequence). CDR3 residues: CASSLGRTSGNNEQFF. CDR3 DNA sequence: TGTGCCAGCAGCTTGGGTCGGACTAGCGGGAACAATGAGCAGTTCTTC. Full variable domain (outside the CDR3, taken from reference TRBV5-5 and TRBJ2-1): DAGVTQSPTHLIKTRGQQVTLRCSPISGHKSVSWYQQVLGQGPQFIFQYYEKEERGRGNFPDRFSARQFPNYSSELNVNALLLGDSALYLCASSLGRTSGNNEQFFGPGTRLTVL.

This clonotype was seen at least ten times. CDR3 bases: TGTGCCAGCAGCCCGACCCGGACACCCGAAAAACTGTTTTTT. Its protein is CASSPTRTPEKLFF. This chain links TRBV7-2 with TRBJ1-4; the D gene is possibly TRBD1 (5 bases). The CDR3 covers 14 residues. V was clipped by 5 bases and J by 8 bases, with 15 bases between them. Germline loops: CDR1 SGHTA, CDR2 FQGNSA.

CDR3 nucleotides: TGTGCCAGCAGATCCGGGGCAAAATACAATGAGCAGTTCTTC. Amino acid sequence: CASRSGAKYNEQFF. The V call is TRBV28, the J call TRBJ2-1; either TRBD1 or TRBD2 may supply D (5 bases each). This CDR3 is 14 amino acids long. Germline V gene data show CDR1 as MDHEN and CDR2 as SYDVKM. V lost 6 bases and J 4 bases, leaving 13 bases between the germline ends.

This clonotype came up a few times. The chain combines TRBV11-2 with TRBJ2-3; 10 bases match TRBD2. Looked up from germline, CDR1 is SGHAT and CDR2 is FQNNGV. The CDR3 is 16 residues long. After removal of 5 bases from V and 4 bases from J, the junction contained 9 bases not matched to a gene. CDR3 nucleotides: TGTGCCAGCAGCCCCGCCCCCCTAGCGGGAGCAGATACGCAGTATTTT. Its translation is CASSPAPLAGADTQYF.

The genes are TRBV5-1 and TRBJ2-7, with D perhaps matching TRBD1 or TRBD2 (6 bases each). Germline V gene lookup returns CDR1 SGHRS and CDR2 YFSETQ. Deletions cut 5 bases from V and 2 bases from J, with 8 bases between. CDR3 length: 12 amino acids. The CDR3 bases are TGCGCCAGCAGGGAGGGGGCCTACGAGCAGTACTTC. It is translated as CASREGAYEQYF.

The gene calls are TRBV5-5 and TRBJ2-1; a possible D gene is TRBD2 (5 bases). V lost 8 bases to trimming and J lost 14 bases, with 23 bases between them. Germline lookup yields CDR1 SGHKS and CDR2 YYEKEE (reference sequence). CDR3 length: 13 amino acids. DNA for the CDR3: TGTGCCAGGGGCCCTGGACTCGACCGCGACAAGTTCTTC. Translating gives CARGPGLDRDKFF. The entire variable domain, with the rest obtained from reference TRBV5-5 and TRBJ2-1, is as follows: DAGVTQSPTHLIKTRGQQVTLRCSPISGHKSVSWYQQVLGQGPQFIFQYYEKEERGRGNFPDRFSARQFPNYSSELNVNALLLGDSALYLCARGPGLDRDKFFGPGTRLTVL.